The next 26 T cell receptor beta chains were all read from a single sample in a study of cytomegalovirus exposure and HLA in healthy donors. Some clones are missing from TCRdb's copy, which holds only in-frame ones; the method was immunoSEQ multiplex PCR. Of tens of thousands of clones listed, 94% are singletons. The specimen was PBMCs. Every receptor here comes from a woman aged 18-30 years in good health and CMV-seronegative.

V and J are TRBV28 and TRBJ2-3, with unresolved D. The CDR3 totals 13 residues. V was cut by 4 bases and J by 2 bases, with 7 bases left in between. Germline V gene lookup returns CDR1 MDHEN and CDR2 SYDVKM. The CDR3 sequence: CASSYQNTDTQYF. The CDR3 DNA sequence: TGTGCCAGCAGTTACCAGAACACAGATACGCAGTATTTT.

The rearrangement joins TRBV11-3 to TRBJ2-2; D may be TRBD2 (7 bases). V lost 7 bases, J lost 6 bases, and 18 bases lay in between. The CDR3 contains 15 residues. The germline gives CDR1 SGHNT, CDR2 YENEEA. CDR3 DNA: TGTGCCAGCACTGTGGGGGGGGCTGTCCCCGGGGAGCTGTTTTTT. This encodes CASTVGGAVPGELFF.

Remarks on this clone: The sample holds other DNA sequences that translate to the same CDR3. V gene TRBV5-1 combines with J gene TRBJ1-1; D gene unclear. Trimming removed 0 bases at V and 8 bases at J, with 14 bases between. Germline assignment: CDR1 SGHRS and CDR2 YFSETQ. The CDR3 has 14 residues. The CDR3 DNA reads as TGCGCCAGCAGCTTGGACGCGATTGGGCGAGAAGCTTTCTTT. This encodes CASSLDAIGREAFF. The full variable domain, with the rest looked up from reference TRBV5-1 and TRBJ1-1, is KAGVTQTPRYLIKTRGQQVTLSCSPISGHRSVSWYQQTPGQGLQFLFEYFSETQRNKGNFPGRFSGRQFSNSRSEMNVSTLELGDSALYLCASSLDAIGREAFFGQGTRLTVV.

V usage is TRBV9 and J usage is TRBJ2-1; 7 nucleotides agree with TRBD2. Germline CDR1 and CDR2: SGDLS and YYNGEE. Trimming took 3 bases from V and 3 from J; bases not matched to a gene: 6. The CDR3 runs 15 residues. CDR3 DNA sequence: TGTGCCAGCAGCGACCGGGACTACATCTACAATGAGCAGTTCTTC. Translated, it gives CASSDRDYIYNEQFF.

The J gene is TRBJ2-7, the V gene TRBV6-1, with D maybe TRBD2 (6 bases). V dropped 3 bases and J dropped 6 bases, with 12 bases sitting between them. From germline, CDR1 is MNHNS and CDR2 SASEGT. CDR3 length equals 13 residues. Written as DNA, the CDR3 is TGTGCCAGCAGTGATGGAGGGGTTAGCGAGCAGTACTTC. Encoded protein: CASSDGGVSEQYF.

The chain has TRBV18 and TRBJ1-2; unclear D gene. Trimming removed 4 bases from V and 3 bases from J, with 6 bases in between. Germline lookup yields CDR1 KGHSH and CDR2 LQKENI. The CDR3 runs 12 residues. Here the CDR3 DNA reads TGTGCCAGCTCACGAGGCGACTATGGCTACACCTTC. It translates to CASSRGDYGYTF.

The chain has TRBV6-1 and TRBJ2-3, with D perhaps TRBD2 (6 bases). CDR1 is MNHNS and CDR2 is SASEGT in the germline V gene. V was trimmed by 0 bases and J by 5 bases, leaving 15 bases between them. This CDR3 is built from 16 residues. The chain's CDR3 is CASSEALGGVVDTQYF. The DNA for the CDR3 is TGTGCCAGCAGTGAAGCGCTCGGAGGGGTTGTAGATACGCAGTATTTT.

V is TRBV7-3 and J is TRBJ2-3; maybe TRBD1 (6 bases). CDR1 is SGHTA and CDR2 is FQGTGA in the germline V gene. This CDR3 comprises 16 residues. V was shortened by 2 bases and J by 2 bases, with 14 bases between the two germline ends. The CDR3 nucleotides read TGTGCCAGCAGCTTATCTGGACAGTTTTTCACAGATACGCAGTATTTT. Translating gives CASSLSGQFFTDTQYF.

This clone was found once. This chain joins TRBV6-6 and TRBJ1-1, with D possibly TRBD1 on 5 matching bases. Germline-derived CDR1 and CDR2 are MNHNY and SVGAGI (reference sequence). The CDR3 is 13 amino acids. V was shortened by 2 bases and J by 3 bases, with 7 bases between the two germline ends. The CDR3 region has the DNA TGTGCCAGCAGTTACAGGGGCGACACTGAAGCTTTCTTT. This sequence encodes CASSYRGDTEAFF.

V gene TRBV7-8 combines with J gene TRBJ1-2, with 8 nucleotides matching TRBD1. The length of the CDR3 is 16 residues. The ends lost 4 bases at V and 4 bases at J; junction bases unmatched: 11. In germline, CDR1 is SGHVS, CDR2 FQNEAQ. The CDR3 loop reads CASSSTGRGQGYGYTF. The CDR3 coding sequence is TGTGCCAGCAGCTCGACGGGCAGGGGGCAGGGCTATGGCTACACCTTC.

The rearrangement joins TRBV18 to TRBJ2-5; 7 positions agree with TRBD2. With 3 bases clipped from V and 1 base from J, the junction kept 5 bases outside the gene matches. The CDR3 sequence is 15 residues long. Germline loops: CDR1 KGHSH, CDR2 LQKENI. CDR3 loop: CASSPDSGGQETQYF. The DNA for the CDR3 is TGTGCCAGCTCACCCGACTCGGGGGGCCAAGAGACCCAGTACTTC.

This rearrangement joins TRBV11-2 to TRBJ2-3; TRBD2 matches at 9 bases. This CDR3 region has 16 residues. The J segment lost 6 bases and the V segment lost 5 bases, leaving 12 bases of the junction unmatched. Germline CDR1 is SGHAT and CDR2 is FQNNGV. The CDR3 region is CASSLRLAAPLDTQYF. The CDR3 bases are TGTGCCAGCAGCCTCAGACTAGCGGCGCCGTTGGATACGCAGTATTTT. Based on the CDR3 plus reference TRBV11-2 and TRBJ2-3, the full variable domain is EAGVAQSPRYKIIEKRQSVAFWCNPISGHATLYWYQQILGQGPKLLIQFQNNGVVDDSQLPKDRFSAERLKGVDSTLKIQPAKLEDSAVYLCASSLRLAAPLDTQYFGPGTRLTVL.

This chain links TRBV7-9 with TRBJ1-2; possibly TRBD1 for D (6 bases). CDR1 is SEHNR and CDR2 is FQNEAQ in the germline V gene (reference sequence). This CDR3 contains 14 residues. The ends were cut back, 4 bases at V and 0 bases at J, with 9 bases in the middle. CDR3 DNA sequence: TGTGCCAGCAGCTCCGGACAGACTAACTATGGCTACACCTTC. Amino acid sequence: CASSSGQTNYGYTF.

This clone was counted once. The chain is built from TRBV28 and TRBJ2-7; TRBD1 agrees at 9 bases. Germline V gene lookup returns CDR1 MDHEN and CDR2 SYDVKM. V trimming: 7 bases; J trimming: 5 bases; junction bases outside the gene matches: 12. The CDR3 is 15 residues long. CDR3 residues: CASNSAGTGSHEQYF. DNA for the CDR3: TGTGCCAGCAACTCAGCCGGGACAGGGTCCCACGAGCAGTACTTC.

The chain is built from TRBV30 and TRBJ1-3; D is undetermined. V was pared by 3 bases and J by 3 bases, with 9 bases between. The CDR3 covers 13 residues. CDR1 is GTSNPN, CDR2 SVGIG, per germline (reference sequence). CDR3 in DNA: TGTGCCTGGAGGCAAGACAATGGAAACACCATATATTTT. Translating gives CAWRQDNGNTIYF.

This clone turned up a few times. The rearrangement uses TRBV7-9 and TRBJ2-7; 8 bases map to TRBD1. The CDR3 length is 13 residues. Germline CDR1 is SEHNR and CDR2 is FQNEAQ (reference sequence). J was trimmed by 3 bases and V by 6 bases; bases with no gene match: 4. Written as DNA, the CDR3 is TGTGCCAGCAGGAGGGACAGGCTCTACGAGCAGTACTTC. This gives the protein CASRRDRLYEQYF.

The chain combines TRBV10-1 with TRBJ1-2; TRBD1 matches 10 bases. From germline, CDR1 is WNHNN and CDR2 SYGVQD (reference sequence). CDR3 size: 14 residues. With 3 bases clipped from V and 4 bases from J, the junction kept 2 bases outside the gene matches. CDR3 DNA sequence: TGCGCCAGCAGTGAAGGGACAGGGGCCTATGGCTACACCTTC. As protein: CASSEGTGAYGYTF.

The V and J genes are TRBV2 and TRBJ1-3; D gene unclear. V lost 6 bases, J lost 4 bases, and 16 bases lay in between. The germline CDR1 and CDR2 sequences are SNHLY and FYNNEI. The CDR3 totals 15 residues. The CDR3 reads CASRAAVLSGNTIYF. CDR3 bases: TGTGCCAGCAGGGCGGCGGTTTTATCGGGAAACACCATATATTTT.

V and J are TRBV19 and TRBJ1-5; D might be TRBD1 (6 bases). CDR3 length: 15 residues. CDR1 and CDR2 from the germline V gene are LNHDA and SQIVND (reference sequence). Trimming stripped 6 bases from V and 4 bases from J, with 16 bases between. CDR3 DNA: TGTGCCAGTAGCACCTCCGGACAGATAAATCAGCCCCAGCATTTT. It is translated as CASSTSGQINQPQHF.

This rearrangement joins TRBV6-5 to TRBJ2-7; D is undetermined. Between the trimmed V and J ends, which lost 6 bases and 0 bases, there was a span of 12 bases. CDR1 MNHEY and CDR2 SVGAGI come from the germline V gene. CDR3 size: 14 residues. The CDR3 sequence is CASREFPGSYEQYF. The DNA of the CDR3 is TGTGCCAGCAGGGAGTTTCCTGGCTCCTACGAGCAGTACTTC.

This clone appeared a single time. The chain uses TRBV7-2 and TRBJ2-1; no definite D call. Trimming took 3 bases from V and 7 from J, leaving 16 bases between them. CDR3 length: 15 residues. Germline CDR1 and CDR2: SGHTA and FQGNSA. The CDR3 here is CASSFSAPVMNEQFF. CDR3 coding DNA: TGTGCCAGCAGCTTCAGCGCCCCGGTAATGAATGAGCAGTTCTTC. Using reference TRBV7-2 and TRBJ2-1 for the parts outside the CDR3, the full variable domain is GAGVSQSPSNKVTEKGKDVELRCDPISGHTALYWYRQSLGQGLEFLIYFQGNSAPDKSGLPSDRFSAERTGGSVSTLTIQRTQQEDSAVYLCASSFSAPVMNEQFFGPGTRLTVL.

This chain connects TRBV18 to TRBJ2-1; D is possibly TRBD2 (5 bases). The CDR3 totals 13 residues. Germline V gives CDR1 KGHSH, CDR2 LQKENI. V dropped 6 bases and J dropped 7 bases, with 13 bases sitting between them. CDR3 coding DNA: TGTGCCAGCTCTCCCGTTTGGGAGAATGAGCAGTTCTTC. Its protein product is CASSPVWENEQFF.

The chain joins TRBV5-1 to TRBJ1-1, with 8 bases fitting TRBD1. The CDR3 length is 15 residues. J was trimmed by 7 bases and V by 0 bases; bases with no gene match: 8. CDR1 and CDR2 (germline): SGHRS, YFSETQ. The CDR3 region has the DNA TGCGCCAGCAGCTTGGTCCCCCAGGGGGCAAATGAAGCTTTCTTT. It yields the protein CASSLVPQGANEAFF.

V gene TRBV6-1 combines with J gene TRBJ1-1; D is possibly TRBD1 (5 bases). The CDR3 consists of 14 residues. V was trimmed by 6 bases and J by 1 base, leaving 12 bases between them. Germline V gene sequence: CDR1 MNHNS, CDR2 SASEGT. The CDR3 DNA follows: TGTGCCAGCAGCCAAGGTACAGGGAACACTGAAGCTTTCTTT. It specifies CASSQGTGNTEAFF.

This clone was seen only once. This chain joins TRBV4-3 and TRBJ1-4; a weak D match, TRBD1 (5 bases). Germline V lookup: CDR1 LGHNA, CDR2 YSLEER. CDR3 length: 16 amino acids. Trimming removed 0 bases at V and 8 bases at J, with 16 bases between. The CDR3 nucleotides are TGCGCCAGCAGCCAAGAAAGGTCCAGGGTAGGAGAAAAACTGTTTTTT. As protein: CASSQERSRVGEKLFF.

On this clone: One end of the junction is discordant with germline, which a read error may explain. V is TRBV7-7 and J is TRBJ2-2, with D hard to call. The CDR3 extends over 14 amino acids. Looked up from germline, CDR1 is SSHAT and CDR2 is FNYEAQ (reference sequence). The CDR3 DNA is TGTGCTAGCAGCTTAGCCAGAAACACCGGGGAGCTGTTTTTT. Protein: CASSLARNTGELFF.